This is a list of T cell receptor beta chains from one sample in a study of blood T cells in healthy people across ages. TCRdb reanalysed the 5' RACE reads using MiXCR and keeps one entry per CDR3 protein. The sample carries 1.5 million to 2 million distinct CDR3 sequences, about two fifths recorded once. The sequenced sample consisted of blood. The receptors derive from a human donor in good health. CDR3s leave out the opening cysteine and the closing phenylalanine or tryptophan.

>NA|TRBV5-5|11
VSSSGAIYEQY
>TRBJ1-4|TRBV7-2|14
ASSLDEEGHTEKLF
>TRBJ2-3|TRBV5-1|15
ASSLAAGQGAADTQY
>TRBJ2-1|TRBV5-6|10
ASSQGDGEQF
>TRBJ2-1|TRBV27|15
ASSSRTSGGPYNEQF
>TRBJ2-3|TRBV28|15
ASSVGGTEPARDTQY
>TRBJ2-1|TRBV20-1|10
SASLRGREQF
>TRBJ1-1|TRBV7-9|16
ASSLIGRGIRENTEAF
>TRBJ2-3|TRBV20-1|12
SAPGGGGADTQY
>TRBJ2-4|TRBV7-2|16
ASSLRQTGGIAKNIQY
>TRBJ2-5|TRBV4-1|13
ASSHTRGGLETQY
>TRBJ2-7|TRBV4-2|13
ASSQVKRGYYEQY
>TRBJ2-4|TRBV7-9|11
ASSLPPENIQY
>TRBJ1-4|TRBV20-1|13
SARVRHGINEKLF
>TRBJ2-7|TRBV12-3/TRBV12-4|13
ASSFGTGVVYEQY
>TRBJ2-1|TRBV7-2|12
ASSFTGVVNEQF
>TRBJ1-2|TRBV6-6|11
AAGQAPSYGYT
>TRBJ1-5|TRBV7-2|12
ASSLGGNGQPQH
>TRBJ2-1|TRBV7-2|12
ASSLRSSYNEQF
>TRBJ2-1|TRBV5-8|12
ASSSGDSYNEQF
>TRBJ2-5|TRBV11-2|13
ASSLIVVGGETQY
>TRBJ1-2|TRBV20-1|12
SARRAGSNYGYT
>TRBJ2-3|TRBV6-5|15
ASSYSAPSGGGDTQY
>TRBJ2-5|TRBV6-2/TRBV6-3|13
ASRRGTSGTNEQY
>TRBJ1-5|TRBV28|13
ASSLISEPNQPQH
>TRBJ2-5|TRBV7-2|12
ASSWGLGQETQY
>TRBJ1-2|TRBV6-1|10
ASMWTGYGHT
>TRBJ2-5|TRBV6-6|11
ASSFMAEETQY
>TRBJ1-2|TRBV20-1|12
SAPRLYRDYGYT
>TRBJ1-2|TRBV20-1|13
SARVEPGQGEGYT
>TRBJ2-1|TRBV5-1|13
ASSLVSGAYNEQF
>TRBJ2-6|TRBV7-9|13
ASSFVGSGANVLT
>TRBJ2-7|TRBV10-2|10
AISRQKWGQY
>TRBJ2-1|TRBV4-1|20
ASSQGLVGGFLKNRSYNEQF
>TRBJ2-1|TRBV6-1|15
ASSVRNRYSSYNEQF
>TRBJ2-1|TRBV20-1|11
SAQELAHNEQF
>TRBJ2-7|TRBV6-1|10
AIGTGVHEQY
>TRBJ2-6|TRBV13|15
ASSSQGYVSGANVLT
>TRBJ1-2|TRBV6-6|12
ASSLQGPAYGYT
>TRBJ2-3|TRBV4-3|13
ASSLQVSGTDTQY
>TRBJ1-4|TRBV20-1|13
SATGWTASNEKLF
>TRBJ1-1|TRBV9|14
ASSVDGRWRNTEAF
>TRBJ2-3|TRBV3-1|13
ASSPIAGGTGTQY
>TRBJ2-7|TRBV18|12
ASSPSLEGYEQY
>TRBJ2-6|TRBV7-2|15
ASSLSHRYRGANVLT
>NA|TRBV29-1|11
SVAGGISYEQY
>TRBJ2-1|TRBV3-1|12
ASSQGVQRNEQF
>TRBJ1-2|TRBV6-2/TRBV6-3|12
AGSASEGSYGYT
>TRBJ1-1|TRBV4-3|13
ASSQDGEPNTEAF
>TRBJ2-7|TRBV5-5|12
ASSLVLSYYEQY
>TRBJ1-4|TRBV4-1|13
ASSQSLATNEKLF